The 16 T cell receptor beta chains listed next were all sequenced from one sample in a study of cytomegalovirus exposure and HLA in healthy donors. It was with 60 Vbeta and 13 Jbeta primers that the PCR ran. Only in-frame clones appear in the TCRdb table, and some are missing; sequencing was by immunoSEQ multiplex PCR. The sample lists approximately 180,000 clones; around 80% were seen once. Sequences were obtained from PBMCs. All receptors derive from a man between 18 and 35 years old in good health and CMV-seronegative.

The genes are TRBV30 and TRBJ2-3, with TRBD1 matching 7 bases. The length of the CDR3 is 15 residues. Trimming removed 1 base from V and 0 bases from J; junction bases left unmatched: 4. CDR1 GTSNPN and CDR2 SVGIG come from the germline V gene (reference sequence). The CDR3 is CAWSEGTASTDTQYF. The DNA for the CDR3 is TGTGCCTGGAGTGAAGGGACAGCTAGCACAGATACGCAGTATTTT.

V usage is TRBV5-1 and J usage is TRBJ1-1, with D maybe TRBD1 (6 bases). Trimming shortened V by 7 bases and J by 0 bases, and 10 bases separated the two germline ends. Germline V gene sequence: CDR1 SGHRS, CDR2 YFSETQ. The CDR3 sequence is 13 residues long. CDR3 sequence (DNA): TGCGCCAGCCGCGGACAGTTGAACACTGAAGCTTTCTTT. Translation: CASRGQLNTEAFF.

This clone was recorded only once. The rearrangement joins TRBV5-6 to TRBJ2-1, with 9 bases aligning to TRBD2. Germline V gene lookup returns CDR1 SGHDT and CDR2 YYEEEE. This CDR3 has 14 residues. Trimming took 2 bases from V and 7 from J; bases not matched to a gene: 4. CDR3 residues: CASSFIAGVNEQFF. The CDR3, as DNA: TGTGCCAGCAGCTTCATAGCGGGGGTGAATGAGCAGTTCTTC.

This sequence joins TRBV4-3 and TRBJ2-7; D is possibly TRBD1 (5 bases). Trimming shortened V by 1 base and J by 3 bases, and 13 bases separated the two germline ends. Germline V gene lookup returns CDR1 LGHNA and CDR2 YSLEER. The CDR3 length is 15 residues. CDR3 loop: CASSQGLVGVYEQYF. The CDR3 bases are TGCGCCAGCAGCCAAGGACTGGTAGGGGTCTACGAGCAGTACTTC.

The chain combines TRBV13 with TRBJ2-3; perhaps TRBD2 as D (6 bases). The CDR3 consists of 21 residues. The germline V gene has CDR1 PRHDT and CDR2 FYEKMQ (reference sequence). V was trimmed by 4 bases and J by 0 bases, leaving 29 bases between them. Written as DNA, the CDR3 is TGTGCCAGCAGCTATGCCCCCCGGATAGCGGACCTTACCTATAGCACAGATACGCAGTATTTT. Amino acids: CASSYAPRIADLTYSTDTQYF.

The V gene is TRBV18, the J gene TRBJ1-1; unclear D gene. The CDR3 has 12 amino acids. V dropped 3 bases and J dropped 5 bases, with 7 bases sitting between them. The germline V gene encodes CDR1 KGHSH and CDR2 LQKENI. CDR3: CASSPGSTEAFF. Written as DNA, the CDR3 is TGTGCCAGCTCACCCGGGAGTACTGAAGCTTTCTTT. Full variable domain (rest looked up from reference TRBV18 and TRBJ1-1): NAGVMQNPRHLVRRRGQEARLRCSPMKGHSHVYWYRQLPEEGLKFMVYLQKENIIDESGMPKERFSAEFPKEGPSILRIQQVVRGDSAAYFCASSPGSTEAFFGQGTRLTVV.

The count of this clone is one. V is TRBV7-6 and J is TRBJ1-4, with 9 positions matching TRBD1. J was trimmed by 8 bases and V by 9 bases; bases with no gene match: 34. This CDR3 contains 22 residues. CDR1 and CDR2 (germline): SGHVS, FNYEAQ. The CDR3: CASSSLPQQTGGDPKFTEKLFF. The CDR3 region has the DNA TGTGCCAGTTCCTCCCTCCCGCAGCAAACAGGGGGCGACCCGAAGTTTACCGAAAAACTGTTTTTT.

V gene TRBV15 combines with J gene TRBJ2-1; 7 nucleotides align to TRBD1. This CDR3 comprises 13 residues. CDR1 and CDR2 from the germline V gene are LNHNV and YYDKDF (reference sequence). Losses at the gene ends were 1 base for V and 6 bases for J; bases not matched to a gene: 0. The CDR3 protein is CATSRGDSNEQFF. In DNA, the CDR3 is TGTGCCACCAGCAGAGGGGACAGCAATGAGCAGTTCTTC.

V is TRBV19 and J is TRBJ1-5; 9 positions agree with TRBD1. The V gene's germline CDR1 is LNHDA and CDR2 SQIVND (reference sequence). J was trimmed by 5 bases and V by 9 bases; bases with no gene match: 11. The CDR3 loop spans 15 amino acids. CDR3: CASLSRDRVHQPQHF. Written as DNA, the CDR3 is TGTGCCAGCCTGTCCCGGGACAGGGTCCATCAGCCCCAGCATTTT.

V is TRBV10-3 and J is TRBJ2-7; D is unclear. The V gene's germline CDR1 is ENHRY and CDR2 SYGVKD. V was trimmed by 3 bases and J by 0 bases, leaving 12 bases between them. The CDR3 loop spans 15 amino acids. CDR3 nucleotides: TGTGCCATCAGTGACCCGTGGAACAGCTCCTACGAGCAGTACTTC. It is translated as CAISDPWNSSYEQYF.

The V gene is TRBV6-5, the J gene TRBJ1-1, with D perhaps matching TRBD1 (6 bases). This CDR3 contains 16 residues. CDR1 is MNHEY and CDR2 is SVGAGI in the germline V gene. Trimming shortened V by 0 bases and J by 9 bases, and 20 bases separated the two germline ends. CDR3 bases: TGTGCCAGCAGTTACTCCGTGCCGTCAGGGGCGCGTAAAGCTTTCTTT. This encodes CASSYSVPSGARKAFF.

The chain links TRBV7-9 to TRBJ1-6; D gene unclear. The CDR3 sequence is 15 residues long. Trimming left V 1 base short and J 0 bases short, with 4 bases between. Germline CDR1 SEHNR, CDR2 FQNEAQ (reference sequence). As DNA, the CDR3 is TGTGCCAGCAGCTTAGACACCTCCTATAATTCACCCCTCCACTTT. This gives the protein CASSLDTSYNSPLHF.

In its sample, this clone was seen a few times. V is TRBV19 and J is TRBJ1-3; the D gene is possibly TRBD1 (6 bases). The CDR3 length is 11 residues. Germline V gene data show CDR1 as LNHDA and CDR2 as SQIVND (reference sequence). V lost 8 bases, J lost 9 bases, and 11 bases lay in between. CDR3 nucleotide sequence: TGTGCCAGTGGGAAAGGGGGCACCATATATTTT. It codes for CASGKGGTIYF.

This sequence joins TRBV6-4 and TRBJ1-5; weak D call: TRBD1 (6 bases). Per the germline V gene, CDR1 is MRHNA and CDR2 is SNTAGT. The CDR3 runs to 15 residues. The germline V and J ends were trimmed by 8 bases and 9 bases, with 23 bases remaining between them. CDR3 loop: CASSPRQVGDLPQHF. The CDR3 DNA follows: TGTGCCAGCTCCCCGCGACAGGTGGGCGATCTGCCCCAGCATTTT.

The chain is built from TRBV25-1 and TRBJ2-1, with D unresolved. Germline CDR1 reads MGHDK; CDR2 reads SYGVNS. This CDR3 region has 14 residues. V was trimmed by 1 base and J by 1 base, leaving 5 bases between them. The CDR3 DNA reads TGTGCCAGCAGTGAATTGAGTTCCTACAATGAGCAGTTCTTC. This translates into CASSELSSYNEQFF.

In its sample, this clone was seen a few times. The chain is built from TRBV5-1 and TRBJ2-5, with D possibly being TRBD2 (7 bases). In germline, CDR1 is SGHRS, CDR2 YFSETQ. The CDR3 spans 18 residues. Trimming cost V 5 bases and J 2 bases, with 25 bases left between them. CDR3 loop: CASSWGTGGPRGQETQYF. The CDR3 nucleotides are TGCGCCAGCAGTTGGGGGACGGGGGGCCCTAGGGGTCAAGAGACCCAGTACTTC.